This TCR beta chain was sequenced in a study of T cells in Graves' hyperthyroidism and ophthalmopathy. Across the study: Peripheral blood was obtained at initial diagnosis, preceding any treatment.

This CDR3 comprises 18 residues. The germline V gene has CDR1 ENHRY and CDR2 SYGVKD. V lost 2 bases and J lost 1, with 20 bases in between. Amplification targeted TCR beta CDR3 regions from RNA transcripts. An initial round of RT-PCR targeting the TCR CDR3 relied on the HTBI primer set. MiXCR, applied by TCRdb to the multiplex PCR reads, yields one record per CDR3 protein. Among a few hundred thousand distinct CDR3 sequences listed, around 16% were seen once. The receptor comes from a woman aged 40 to 55 with Graves' ophthalmopathy. The chain recombines TRBV10-3 with TRBJ1-1, with a possible D match to TRBD1 (6 bases). Sequencing was done on a sample of blood. The CDR3 reads CAISEDATFWGRNTEAFF. In nucleotides, the CDR3 is TGTGCCATCAGTGAGGATGCCACTTTCTGGGGGCGGAACACTGAAGCTTTCTTT.